These 18 T cell receptor beta chains originate from one sample sequenced in a study of cytomegalovirus exposure and HLA in healthy donors. 60 Vbeta and 13 Jbeta primers were used in PCR. The protocol was immunoSEQ multiplex PCR, while the TCRdb copy is restricted to in-frame clones and leaves out a portion. This table has about 150,000 clones, roughly 75% appearing once. Sequencing was carried out using PBMCs. The receptors were gathered from a man younger than 35 in good health and CMV-seronegative.

This rearrangement joins TRBV4-3 to TRBJ1-4, with D maybe TRBD1 (6 bases). Looked up from germline, CDR1 is LGHNA and CDR2 is YSLEER. Trimming took 1 base from V and 6 from J, leaving 18 bases between them. This CDR3 is 17 amino acids long. The DNA for the CDR3 is TGCGCCAGCAGCCAAGTGACAGGCGGGGGGAAGGATGAAAAACTGTTTTTT. Its translation: CASSQVTGGGKDEKLFF.

The CDR3, as DNA: TGCGCCAGCAGCCCCGGGACAGTCTCTGGGGCCAACGTCCTGACTTTC. Protein: CASSPGTVSGANVLTF. This chain connects TRBV10-1 to TRBJ2-6; 7 bases map to TRBD1. V lost 6 bases to trimming and J lost 0 bases; unmatched junction nucleotides: 5. The germline V gene has CDR1 WNHNN and CDR2 SYGVQD (reference sequence). The length of the CDR3 is 16 residues.

This clone showed up just a few times. The chain joins TRBV7-9 to TRBJ1-4, with TRBD1 matching 12 bases. From germline, CDR1 is SEHNR and CDR2 FQNEAQ (reference sequence). This CDR3 spans 17 amino acids. J lost 3 bases, V lost 6 bases, and 8 bases had no gene match. Here the CDR3 DNA reads TGTGCCAGCAGGAGGGGGACAGGGGGCCGACCTAATGAAAAACTGTTTTTT. Translating gives CASRRGTGGRPNEKLFF.

J is TRBJ2-7 and V is TRBV5-4; TRBD2 is a possible D gene (6 bases). The V end lost 4 bases, the J end lost 3 bases, and 11 bases lay between the germline ends. The CDR3 extends over 13 amino acids. CDR1 SGHNT and CDR2 YYREEE come from the germline V gene (reference sequence). The CDR3 DNA follows: TGTGCCAGCAGCCTGGCGGGGAACTACGAGCAGTACTTC. It encodes CASSLAGNYEQYF. Full variable domain (rest looked up from reference TRBV5-4 and TRBJ2-7): ETGVTQSPTHLIKTRGQQVTLRCSSQSGHNTVSWYQQALGQGPQFIFQYYREEENGRGNFPPRFSGLQFPNYSSELNVNALELDDSALYLCASSLAGNYEQYFGPGTRLTVT.

This clone was found a few times. The rearrangement uses TRBV4-1 and TRBJ2-7; 8 bases line up with TRBD2. This CDR3 contains 18 residues. From germline, CDR1 is MGHRA and CDR2 YSYEKL. V gave up 1 base and J gave up 2 bases; unmatched junction bases: 13. The CDR3 spells CASSQGASSGSLAYEQYF. In DNA form, the CDR3 reads TGCGCCAGCAGCCAAGGCGCTTCGAGCGGGAGTTTAGCCTACGAGCAGTACTTC.

The chain recombines TRBV2 with TRBJ2-7; the match to TRBD2 covers 8 bases. This CDR3 has 14 residues. The ends lost 4 bases at V and 2 bases at J; junction bases unmatched: 4. The germline gives CDR1 SNHLY, CDR2 FYNNEI. Written as DNA, the CDR3 is TGTGCCAGCAGTGGGACTAGCATAACCTACGAGCAGTACTTC. Amino acid sequence: CASSGTSITYEQYF.

The genes are TRBV7-2 and TRBJ1-2, with D tentatively TRBD1 (5 bases). The ends were cut back, 3 bases at V and 9 bases at J, with 8 bases in the middle. Germline V gene data show CDR1 as SGHTA and CDR2 as FQGNSA. The CDR3 spans 11 residues. In DNA, the CDR3 is TGTGCCAGCAGCTTGACAGAACGCTACACCTTC. It encodes CASSLTERYTF.

J is TRBJ1-5 and V is TRBV5-1; 11 bases are shared with TRBD1. This CDR3 has 15 amino acids. After removal of 4 bases from V and 9 bases from J, the junction contained 9 bases not matched to a gene. Germline CDR1 is SGHRS and CDR2 is YFSETQ. As DNA, the CDR3 is TGCGCCAGCAGCGGAGGGACAGGGGGGACCGGGCCCCAGCATTTT. Protein: CASSGGTGGTGPQHF.

The table lists this clone with a few counts. The chain recombines TRBV7-9 with TRBJ1-4; the D is unclear. V was trimmed by 7 bases and J by 12 bases, leaving 21 bases between them. This CDR3 region has 14 residues. Per germline, CDR1 SEHNR and CDR2 FQNEAQ (reference sequence). The CDR3 DNA follows: TGTGCCAGCACCTCATCCGGGTCCCTCGCGCAACTGTTTTTT. This gives the protein CASTSSGSLAQLFF.

The J gene is TRBJ2-7, the V gene TRBV5-4, with D possibly being TRBD2 (5 bases). Germline CDR1 and CDR2: SGHNT and YYREEE (reference sequence). Trimming removed 0 bases from V and 4 bases from J, with 14 bases in between. This CDR3 has 15 residues. CDR3 in amino acids: CASSLGVSGGYEQYF. CDR3 coding DNA: TGTGCCAGCAGCTTGGGCGTGAGCGGAGGTTACGAGCAGTACTTC.

This clone occurred once. The V call is TRBV2, the J call TRBJ2-5, with D perhaps matching TRBD1 (5 bases). Germline-derived CDR1 and CDR2 are SNHLY and FYNNEI. This CDR3 is 14 amino acids long. Trimming removed 6 bases at V and 5 bases at J, with 16 bases between. The CDR3 DNA follows: TGTGCCAGCAGCGTGGAAAGGGGTTGCGAGACCCAGTACTTC. Its translation is CASSVERGCETQYF.

The chain recombines TRBV14 with TRBJ1-4, with 9 bases that match TRBD1. Germline CDR1 reads SGHDN; CDR2 reads FVKESK. V was pared by 4 bases and J by 0 bases, with 9 bases of the junction left unmatched. The CDR3 totals 18 residues. Here the CDR3 reads CASSPDRGLYATNEKLFF. For the CDR3, the DNA is TGTGCCAGCAGCCCGGACAGGGGACTATATGCAACTAATGAAAAACTGTTTTTT.

The V gene is TRBV27, the J gene TRBJ1-1; 7 nucleotides align to TRBD1. The CDR3 is 12 residues long. Germline V gives CDR1 MNHEY, CDR2 SMNVEV (reference sequence). The V gene end was trimmed by 7 bases and the J gene end by 5 bases; junction bases not matched to a gene: 4. CDR3 loop: CASTNRGTEAFF. The CDR3 DNA follows: TGTGCCAGCACCAACAGGGGAACTGAAGCTTTCTTT.

Of note for this clone: Other DNA sequences from this sample encode an identical CDR3 as well. The chain carries TRBV6-6 and TRBJ1-3; no firm D call. The V gene lost 0 bases and the J gene lost 3 bases, with 3 bases spanning the gap. From germline, CDR1 is MNHNY and CDR2 SVGAGI (reference sequence). The CDR3 has 13 amino acids. For the CDR3, the DNA is TGTGCCAGCAGTTACTCGTATGGAAACACCATATATTTT. As protein: CASSYSYGNTIYF.

The chain carries TRBV11-2 and TRBJ2-5; no clear D. V was pared by 1 base and J by 2 bases, with 14 bases between. Germline CDR1 SGHAT, CDR2 FQNNGV. This CDR3 region has 16 residues. In DNA form, the CDR3 reads TGTGCCAGCAGCTTAGGACTTAGGAGCTCTCAAGAGACCCAGTACTTC. Its protein is CASSLGLRSSQETQYF.

This sequence joins TRBV7-2 and TRBJ2-3; 14 bases map to TRBD2. Germline-derived CDR1 and CDR2 are SGHTA and FQGNSA. After removal of 4 bases from V and 6 bases from J, the junction contained 6 bases not matched to a gene. The CDR3 is made up of 16 amino acids. Written as DNA, the CDR3 is TGTGCCAGCAGCTCGGGACTAGCGGGAGATATGGATACGCAGTATTTT. Its translation: CASSSGLAGDMDTQYF.

This chain links TRBV5-1 with TRBJ2-2; 9 nucleotides line up with TRBD2. Germline CDR1 SGHRS, CDR2 YFSETQ. This CDR3 contains 17 residues. V gave up 4 bases and J gave up 4 bases; unmatched junction bases: 11. The CDR3 coding sequence is TGCGCCAGCAGCCCGCGCCTAGCGGGAAGGAGCACCGGGGAGCTGTTTTTT. Encoded protein: CASSPRLAGRSTGELFF.

This clone was seen a few times. The DNA for the CDR3 is TGCGCCAGGCCCCCCAAACACCCATCCTACGAGCAGTACTTC. It specifies CARPPKHPSYEQYF. V and J are TRBV23-1 and TRBJ2-7; D call uncertain. TRBV23-1 is filed as an ORF, its function uncertain. The length of the CDR3 is 14 residues. V lost 9 bases and J 1 base, leaving 16 bases between the germline ends.